Listed here are 18 T cell receptor beta chains from one sample, sequenced in a study of T cell responses to AZD1222 COVID-19 vaccine. Method: immunoSEQ multiplex PCR; TCRdb's copy keeps in-frame clones and lacks some. Of 100,000 to 150,000 clones in the sample, roughly 87% are singletons; the top ten hold about 10%. The material sequenced was peripheral blood, taken on day 0 of AZD1222 vaccination. The receptor source for this set is an adult in good health.

This chain links TRBV4-2 with TRBJ2-2, with D hard to call. Germline-derived CDR1 and CDR2 are LGHNA and YNFKEQ. This CDR3 contains 16 residues. V was pared by 0 bases and J by 8 bases, with 16 bases between. This CDR3 is CASSQEMGQPFGELFF. The CDR3 DNA is TGTGCCAGCAGCCAAGAGATGGGCCAGCCTTTTGGGGAGCTGTTTTTT.

This chain joins TRBV5-1 and TRBJ2-3; no definite D call. This CDR3 is 16 amino acids long. Germline V gene lookup returns CDR1 SGHRS and CDR2 YFSETQ. V lost 1 base and J lost 2, with 14 bases in between. The chain's CDR3 is CASSLQFQASTDTQYF. The DNA for the CDR3 is TGCGCCAGCAGCTTGCAGTTCCAGGCGTCCACAGATACGCAGTATTTT.

The CDR3 here is CASSPNRADEKLFF. The CDR3 region has the DNA TGTGCCAGTAGTCCGAACAGGGCTGACGAAAAACTGTTTTTT. This chain links TRBV19 with TRBJ1-4; possibly TRBD1 for D (6 bases). This CDR3 has 14 residues. From germline, CDR1 is LNHDA and CDR2 SQIVND (reference sequence). V was pared by 5 bases and J by 8 bases, with 15 bases between.

The rearrangement joins TRBV11-3 to TRBJ2-1; 8 positions agree with TRBD2. V was pared by 3 bases and J by 5 bases, with 6 bases of the junction left unmatched. Germline-derived CDR1 and CDR2 are SGHNT and YENEEA. The CDR3 consists of 15 residues. CDR3 in amino acids: CASSFRRTSNNEQFF. CDR3 DNA: TGTGCCAGCAGCTTTCGAAGGACTAGCAACAATGAGCAGTTCTTC.

The chain employs TRBV11-2 and TRBJ2-1; TRBD2 agrees at 14 bases. The CDR3 sequence is 19 residues long. With V trimmed by 1 base and J by 3 bases, 8 bases remained unmatched. Germline V gene sequence: CDR1 SGHAT, CDR2 FQNNGV. The CDR3 nucleotides are TGTGCCAGCAGCTTAGGTTTGACTAGCGGGAGGGCCGTCTACAATGAGCAGTTCTTC. Translated: CASSLGLTSGRAVYNEQFF.

Written as DNA, the CDR3 is TGTGCCAGCAGTAACCAGAGGGGGCCACAGCCCCAGCATTTT. Amino acid sequence: CASSNQRGPQPQHF. V usage is TRBV2 and J usage is TRBJ1-5, with TRBD1 identical over 7 bases. Unmatched junction bases numbered 8, after V lost 5 bases and J lost 7 bases. The CDR3 runs 14 residues. Per the germline V gene, CDR1 is SNHLY and CDR2 is FYNNEI.

This chain links TRBV5-6 with TRBJ2-3, with TRBD2 matching 13 bases. Per germline, CDR1 SGHDT and CDR2 YYEEEE. The CDR3 is made up of 14 amino acids. V shed 4 bases, J shed 8 bases, and the junction held 4 bases outside the gene matches. The CDR3 DNA reads as TGTGCCAGCAGCAAACTAGCGGGGGGGCGTACGCAGTATTTT. Translated: CASSKLAGGRTQYF.

The rearrangement links TRBV7-6 to TRBJ2-7, with 7 bases fitting TRBD2. This CDR3 spans 15 amino acids. Germline V gene lookup returns CDR1 SGHVS and CDR2 FNYEAQ. Trimming at V came to 0 bases and at J to 2 bases, leaving 4 bases not matched to a gene. The CDR3: CASSLARGITYEQYF. The DNA for the CDR3 is TGTGCCAGCAGCTTAGCGCGGGGGATCACCTACGAGCAGTACTTC.

The V and J genes are TRBV5-1 and TRBJ2-7, with D tentatively TRBD2 (6 bases). Germline V CDR1 and CDR2: SGHRS, YFSETQ. V lost 3 bases and J 9 bases, leaving 22 bases between the germline ends. This CDR3 region has 15 residues. CDR3 bases: TGCGCCAGCAGCTCCGGTGGGGGGAGCGGGTCGACGCAGTACTTC. Translating gives CASSSGGGSGSTQYF.

The V call is TRBV19, the J call TRBJ2-1; D ambiguous. V shed 5 bases and J shed 2 bases, with 19 bases lying between them. The CDR3 is 17 residues long. The germline V gene encodes CDR1 LNHDA and CDR2 SQIVND (reference sequence). Here the CDR3 reads CASSRLPDLDTYNEQFF. DNA of the CDR3: TGTGCCAGTAGTCGTCTCCCAGACTTAGACACCTACAATGAGCAGTTCTTC. The full variable domain, its missing parts supplied by reference TRBV19 and TRBJ2-1, is DGGITQSPKYLFRKEGQNVTLSCEQNLNHDAMYWYRQDPGQGLRLIYYSQIVNDFQKGDIAEGYSVSREKKESFPLTVTSAQKNPTAFYLCASSRLPDLDTYNEQFFGPGTRLTVL.

This clone was recorded a few times. The CDR3 bases are TGTGCCTGGAATAATAAGGCCCCCTCCTACAATGAGCAGTTCTTC. Translated, it gives CAWNNKAPSYNEQFF. This chain uses TRBV30 with TRBJ2-1; D uncertain. CDR3 length: 15 amino acids. Trimming stripped 4 bases from V and 0 bases from J, with 13 bases between. Per the germline V gene, CDR1 is GTSNPN and CDR2 is SVGIG (reference sequence).

This clone was counted a single time. This rearrangement joins TRBV2 to TRBJ2-7; D not resolved. Trimming removed 2 bases from V and 2 bases from J, with 16 bases in between. Germline CDR1 SNHLY, CDR2 FYNNEI. The CDR3 contains 16 residues. As DNA, the CDR3 is TGTGCCAGCAGTGAAAGGTTTGCACGAGGAGCCTACGAGCAGTACTTC. Translation gives CASSERFARGAYEQYF.

This clone was seen a single time. The V gene is TRBV4-2, the J gene TRBJ2-1, with D possibly being TRBD2 (6 bases). V lost 1 base and J 8 bases, leaving 9 bases between the germline ends. The CDR3 sequence is 13 residues long. The germline CDR1 and CDR2 sequences are LGHNA and YNFKEQ. This CDR3 is CASSQAGGDEQFF. DNA of the CDR3: TGTGCCAGCAGCCAAGCAGGAGGGGATGAGCAGTTCTTC.

The chain uses TRBV7-2 and TRBJ2-5; D tentatively fits TRBD1 or TRBD2 (5 bases each). The CDR3 extends over 15 amino acids. Trimming cost V 6 bases and J 5 bases, with 19 bases left between them. Per the germline V gene, CDR1 is SGHTA and CDR2 is FQGNSA. The CDR3 nucleotides are TGTGCCAGCAGTTATCAGGGTTGGGGGATCGAGACCCAGTACTTC. It is translated as CASSYQGWGIETQYF.

The count of this clone is one. The rearrangement links TRBV7-3 to TRBJ2-6; D is undetermined. The germline gives CDR1 SGHTA, CDR2 FQGTGA. Deletions cut 6 bases from V and 4 bases from J, with 13 bases between. CDR3 size: 15 residues. In DNA form, the CDR3 reads TGTGCCAGCAGTCCGAAGGGATGGGGGGCCAACGTCCTGACTTTC. This codes for CASSPKGWGANVLTF.

This chain connects TRBV7-2 to TRBJ2-3; D remains ambiguous. V was shortened by 1 base and J by 1 base, with 9 bases between the two germline ends. The CDR3 has 15 residues. Germline V CDR1 and CDR2: SGHTA, FQGNSA. The CDR3 nucleotides read TGTGCCAGCAGCTTAGGGACCCCTGGCACAGATACGCAGTATTTT. Protein product: CASSLGTPGTDTQYF. The entire variable domain, with the rest obtained from reference TRBV7-2 and TRBJ2-3, is as follows: GAGVSQSPSNKVTEKGKDVELRCDPISGHTALYWYRQSLGQGLEFLIYFQGNSAPDKSGLPSDRFSAERTGGSVSTLTIQRTQQEDSAVYLCASSLGTPGTDTQYFGPGTRLTVL.

The chain joins TRBV12-5 to TRBJ1-1; TRBD1 matches at 9 bases. The CDR3 is 14 amino acids. With V trimmed by 7 bases and J by 5 bases, 8 bases remained unmatched. Germline lookup yields CDR1 LGHNT and CDR2 FRNRAP. The CDR3 loop is CASADWTGETEAFF. The CDR3 region has the DNA TGTGCTAGTGCCGACTGGACAGGGGAAACTGAAGCTTTCTTT.

This chain uses TRBV2 with TRBJ2-7, with D possibly TRBD1 on 7 matching bases. V was trimmed by 8 bases and J by 13 bases, leaving 27 bases between them. Germline V gene data show CDR1 as SNHLY and CDR2 as FYNNEI. The CDR3 loop spans 14 amino acids. The CDR3 DNA is TGTGCCAGCGGGCGGGACAGTTCTAACGCCGTGACCTACTTC. It yields the protein CASGRDSSNAVTYF.